Sequencing of this T cell receptor beta chain was carried out in a study of cytomegalovirus exposure and HLA in healthy donors. The CDR3 extends over 15 amino acids. CDR1 is MNHEY, CDR2 SVGAGI, per germline. With 1 base removed from V and 2 bases from J, the gap between germline ends came to 8 bases. Researchers ran the PCR with 60 Vbeta and 13 Jbeta primers. Profiled with immunoSEQ multiplex PCR; TCRdb holds only in-frame clones, not every one. The table includes fewer than 200,000 clones, more than 80% detected once. The sequence came from a woman aged 18-35 years in good health and CMV-seropositive. Sequenced input: PBMCs. The rearrangement uses TRBV6-5 and TRBJ2-2, with D perhaps TRBD1 (5 bases). The CDR3 here is CASSYWGLNTGELFF. The CDR3 DNA follows: TGTGCCAGCAGTTACTGGGGCCTTAACACCGGGGAGCTGTTTTTT.